The entry below describes one T cell receptor (beta chain). The data originate from a study of cytomegalovirus exposure and HLA in healthy donors. The germline gives CDR1 MDHEN, CDR2 SYDVKM. The CDR3 sequence is 13 residues long. V was trimmed by 6 bases and J by 3 bases, leaving 12 bases between them. PCR amplification relied on 60 Vbeta primers (plus 13 Jbeta primers). Using immunoSEQ multiplex PCR, the repertoire was profiled, and TCRdb retains in-frame clones only, with some absent. The repertoire includes 120,000 or so clones, 17% of them detected once, and about 2.6% sits in the top ten. The source of this sequence is a female donor in good health and CMV-seropositive. The chain recombines TRBV28 with TRBJ2-7, with D maybe TRBD1 (6 bases). The sequenced sample consisted of PBMCs. For the CDR3, the DNA is TGTGCCAGCAGGCCAACAGGGTACTACGAGCAGTACTTC. This translates into CASRPTGYYEQYF. Complete variable domain (other parts from reference TRBV28 and TRBJ2-7): DVKVTQSSRYLVKRTGEKVFLECVQDMDHENMFWYRQDPGLGLRLIYFSYDVKMKEKGDIPEGYSVSREKKERFSLILESASTNQTSMYLCASRPTGYYEQYFGPGTRLTVT.